This TCR beta chain was retrieved from a study of breast tumors, draining lymph nodes, adjacent tissues. TCRdb independently ran MiXCR on the multiplex PCR reads; one entry per CDR3 protein. The data hold some 250,000 distinct CDR3 sequences, with 30% to 35% observed a single time. Breast cancer patients provided tissue from their axillary draining lymph nodes. Study-level points and caveats: The data were judged consistent with most tumor T cells coming from lymph node and expanding in tumor. Luminal-like breast cancer showed significantly higher tumor–nontumor repertoire similarity than basal-like.

CDR1 SGHAT and CDR2 FQNNGV come from the germline V gene. V lost 6 bases and J 3 bases, leaving 15 bases between the germline ends. The CDR3 is 14 residues long. This clonotype was seen repeatedly, ten times or more. Its antigen is not identified. The source of this sequence is a female donor with breast cancer. Some clones in this sample may be carry-over from other donors' samples. The sample consisted of axillary lymph node tissue. V gene TRBV11-2 combines with J gene TRBJ2-7, with a weak D call TRBD2 (5 bases). The CDR3 DNA reads as TGTGCCAGCAGTCCCCCGGGATCTATCTACGAGCAGTACTTC. It is translated as CASSPPGSIYEQYF.